This T cell receptor beta chain appears in the sequencing data of a study of cytomegalovirus exposure and HLA in healthy donors. Among the roughly 120 subjects of the validation cohort, separate from the 666-subject first cohort, were the donors. The assay was immunoSEQ multiplex PCR, and TCRdb's table has in-frame clones only and misses some. The sample yields about 88,000 clones, 96% seen once. Study-level results: Reported results showed that the classifier diagnosed cytomegalovirus status with high specificity and sensitivity. It was 150 to 200 TCR beta chains that were listed as cytomegalovirus-associated. Three of the chains that were CMV-associated were confirmed in vitro to be specific for CMV antigens.

With regard to this clone: Its antigen is as yet unknown.

The sample taken for sequencing was PBMCs. This receptor was taken from a man between 18 and 35 years old in good health and CMV-seronegative.

In nucleotides, the CDR3 is TGTGCCAGCTCTCTCCGGGGGGTATGGTACGAGCAGTACTTC. This codes for CASSLRGVWYEQYF. The chain joins TRBV18 to TRBJ2-7; TRBD2 agrees at 7 bases. Germline V gene lookup returns CDR1 KGHSH and CDR2 LQKENI. This CDR3 is 14 amino acids long. After removal of 6 bases from V and 4 bases from J, the junction contained 9 bases not matched to a gene.